The rows below give T cell receptor beta chains drawn from one sample of a study of Ad26.COV2.S vaccination and SARS-CoV-2 variants. TCRdb's table, derived via immunoSEQ multiplex PCR, lists solely in-frame clones and lacks some. The data show some 350,000 clones, with roughly 84% seen just once and 3.3% held by the top ten. The specimen was peripheral blood, collected in a trial of Ad26.COV2.S vaccine versus placebo. These receptors all come from a person aged 18 to 65 who received the Ad26.COV2.S COVID-19 vaccine or a placebo. Both conserved end residues are part of each CDR3. The D gene is left open where the match is weak. Clone size appears in some rows only: once, few, many, or a class for an expanded clone.

CDR3 DNA: TGCAGCGTTGAAGATAACACCGGGGAGCTGTTTTTT
CDR3 protein: CSVEDNTGELFF
D gene: -
V gene: TRBV29-1
J gene: TRBJ2-2
clone size: -

CDR3 DNA: TGTGCCAGTAGTATTTTCTCCGGGGAGCTGTTTTTT
CDR3 protein: CASSIFSGELFF
D gene: -
V gene: TRBV19
J gene: TRBJ2-2
clone size: few

CDR3 DNA: TGTGCCAGCAGCTTAGGTAGTTATTACAGGCCCACCGGCACAGATACGCAGTATTTT
CDR3 protein: CASSLGSYYRPTGTDTQYF
D gene: -
V gene: TRBV7-4
J gene: TRBJ2-3
clone size: -

CDR3 DNA: TGCGCCAGCAGCCCTTGGGACAGGGGTGCCGGGGAGCTGTTTTTT
CDR3 protein: CASSPWDRGAGELFF
D gene: TRBD1
V gene: TRBV10-1
J gene: TRBJ2-2
clone size: -

CDR3 DNA: TGTGCCAGCAGATGGGCAGGGAAATTGTTAGGAGAGACCCAGTACTTC
CDR3 protein: CASRWAGKLLGETQYF
D gene: -
V gene: TRBV7-8
J gene: TRBJ2-5
clone size: -

CDR3 DNA: TGTGCCAGCAGCTTAGTTTATGGAACAGGGGGCGCGTATGAGCAGTACTTC
CDR3 protein: CASSLVYGTGGAYEQYF
D gene: TRBD1
V gene: TRBV11-2
J gene: TRBJ2-7
clone size: -

CDR3 DNA: TGCAGCGTTGGTCTAGCGGGGGCCGTCACAGATACGCAGTATTTT
CDR3 protein: CSVGLAGAVTDTQYF
D gene: TRBD2
V gene: TRBV29-1
J gene: TRBJ2-3
clone size: once

CDR3 DNA: TGTGCCAGCAGCTTGGACTTTGTAGGGGTGACTAGTTCCCCGTCGTACTTC
CDR3 protein: CASSLDFVGVTSSPSYF
D gene: -
V gene: TRBV5-4
J gene: TRBJ2-5
clone size: -

CDR3 DNA: TGTGCCAGCAGTGTCGGCCCGCTGGGGGAGCAGTACTTC
CDR3 protein: CASSVGPLGEQYF
D gene: -
V gene: TRBV2
J gene: TRBJ2-7
clone size: -

CDR3 DNA: TGTGCCAGCAGCTATACAGGGGACTATGGCTACACCTTC
CDR3 protein: CASSYTGDYGYTF
D gene: TRBD1
V gene: TRBV7-9
J gene: TRBJ1-2
clone size: -

CDR3 DNA: TGCAGCGTTGTACCCGGGGCTAATACGGGGGAGCTGTTTTTT
CDR3 protein: CSVVPGANTGELFF
D gene: -
V gene: TRBV29-1
J gene: TRBJ2-2
clone size: -

CDR3 DNA: TGCGCCAGCAGTGAGCGGGGGGCCCGTACTGAAGCTTTCTTT
CDR3 protein: CASSERGARTEAFF
D gene: -
V gene: TRBV10-1
J gene: TRBJ1-1
clone size: -

CDR3 DNA: TGTGCCAGCAGTTTAGCGGGACAGGGTTTCTCACCCCTCCACTTT
CDR3 protein: CASSLAGQGFSPLHF
D gene: TRBD1
V gene: TRBV6-5
J gene: TRBJ1-6
clone size: few

CDR3 DNA: TGTGCCAGCAGCCTGACAGTTGGGCTTTCTGGAAACACCATATATTTT
CDR3 protein: CASSLTVGLSGNTIYF
D gene: -
V gene: TRBV7-2
J gene: TRBJ1-3
clone size: -

CDR3 DNA: TGCAGTGCTAGTGGGTGGGGAGCTAACTATGGCTACACCTTC
CDR3 protein: CSASGWGANYGYTF
D gene: -
V gene: TRBV20-1
J gene: TRBJ1-2
clone size: -

CDR3 DNA: TGTGCCACCAGCCCACGCGACGGCCACGAGCAGTACTTC
CDR3 protein: CATSPRDGHEQYF
D gene: -
V gene: TRBV15
J gene: TRBJ2-7
clone size: -

CDR3 DNA: TGTGCCTGGAGCCTGGACAGTGCAACTAATGAAAAACTGTTTTTT
CDR3 protein: CAWSLDSATNEKLFF
D gene: -
V gene: TRBV30
J gene: TRBJ1-4
clone size: -

CDR3 DNA: TGTGCCAGCAGTTACGGGGTTGGGAACTACGAGCAGTACTTC
CDR3 protein: CASSYGVGNYEQYF
D gene: -
V gene: TRBV6-5
J gene: TRBJ2-7
clone size: -

CDR3 DNA: TGTGCCAGCAGGGGTGCCGGGTACGGGACAGGGTATGGCTACACCTTC
CDR3 protein: CASRGAGYGTGYGYTF
D gene: TRBD1
V gene: TRBV28
J gene: TRBJ1-2
clone size: -

CDR3 DNA: TGTGCCAGCAGGTGGGACGTTACAGATACGCAGTATTTT
CDR3 protein: CASRWDVTDTQYF
D gene: -
V gene: TRBV2
J gene: TRBJ2-3
clone size: once